Each of the 26 T cell receptor beta chains below was sequenced from the same sample in a study of blood T cell repertoires in COVID-19. Using immunoSEQ multiplex PCR, the repertoire was profiled, and TCRdb retains in-frame clones only, with some absent. The data show 90,000 to 120,000 clones, roughly 70% seen once. The sample consisted of peripheral blood. The receptors were gathered from a woman aged 40 to 50 with acute or convalescent COVID-19.

This chain uses TRBV7-8 with TRBJ1-1; 7 bases line up with TRBD1. This CDR3 has 15 amino acids. Trimming took 7 bases from V and 0 from J; bases not matched to a gene: 8. CDR1 and CDR2 from the germline V gene are SGHVS and FQNEAQ. This chain's CDR3 is CASTPTGLMNTEAFF. In nucleotides, the CDR3 is TGTGCCAGCACCCCGACAGGGCTGATGAACACTGAAGCTTTCTTT.

DNA of the CDR3: TGTGCCAGCAGTGCGCTTCCGGGTAACTATGGCTACACCTTC. Translation: CASSALPGNYGYTF. The chain joins TRBV2 to TRBJ1-2; D call uncertain. The CDR3 totals 14 residues. The germline CDR1 and CDR2 sequences are SNHLY and FYNNEI. V was trimmed by 4 bases and J by 1 base, leaving 10 bases between them.

Here the CDR3 reads CASSEAGNRGDSPLHF. CDR3 in DNA: TGTGCCAGCAGTGAAGCCGGGAACAGGGGTGACTCACCCCTCCACTTT. V usage is TRBV6-1 and J usage is TRBJ1-6; 7 bases match TRBD1. The V gene end was trimmed by 0 bases and the J gene end by 10 bases; junction bases not matched to a gene: 9. CDR1 is MNHNS, CDR2 SASEGT, per germline. The length of the CDR3 is 16 residues.

CDR3 amino acids: CASSPPSGGVNEQFF. CDR3 DNA sequence: TGTGCCAGCTCACCACCCAGCGGGGGGGTAAACGAGCAGTTCTTC. The V call is TRBV18, the J call TRBJ2-1; TRBD2 matches at 10 bases. CDR1 is KGHSH, CDR2 LQKENI, per germline. There are 15 residues in the CDR3. V lost 0 bases, J lost 10 bases, and 6 bases stayed unmatched.

This chain uses TRBV6-5 with TRBJ1-2; D might be TRBD1 (6 bases). CDR1 is MNHEY and CDR2 is SVGAGI in the germline V gene. V was shortened by 0 bases and J by 0 bases, with 8 bases between the two germline ends. The CDR3 has 15 amino acids. CDR3 residues: CASSYSGGPNYGYTF. DNA for the CDR3: TGTGCCAGCAGTTACTCCGGGGGGCCTAACTATGGCTACACCTTC.

The chain uses TRBV21-1 and TRBJ2-5; the table assigns TRBD1, which was not confirmed against the DNA. TRBV21-1 constitutes a pseudogene. The CDR3 length is 20 residues. This CDR3 is CASSKNTLLTGQGRSETQYF. In DNA, the CDR3 is TGTGCCAGCAGCAAAAATACTTTACTTACGGGACAGGGGAGGTCGGAGACCCAGTACTTC.

The V gene is TRBV30, the J gene TRBJ1-6; weak D call: TRBD1 (5 bases). V dropped 4 bases and J dropped 3 bases, with 16 bases sitting between them. Germline assignment: CDR1 GTSNPN and CDR2 SVGIG (reference sequence). The CDR3 is made up of 16 amino acids. The CDR3 loop reads CAWTNGEGLYNSPLHF. The DNA of the CDR3 is TGTGCCTGGACTAACGGGGAGGGACTCTATAATTCACCCCTCCACTTT.

The V gene is TRBV4-1, the J gene TRBJ1-2, with 9 bases lining up with TRBD1. CDR1 MGHRA and CDR2 YSYEKL come from the germline V gene. This CDR3 is built from 15 residues. V dropped 5 bases and J dropped 7; count of bases not matched to a gene: 11. Written as DNA, the CDR3 is TGCGCCAGCAGCTTCCGACAGGGGGAGAAGGGTGGCTACACCTTC. It encodes CASSFRQGEKGGYTF.

The V and J genes are TRBV5-1 and TRBJ2-1; D is unresolved. The ends were cut back, 0 bases at V and 6 bases at J, with 7 bases in the middle. CDR3 length: 13 residues. Germline lookup yields CDR1 SGHRS and CDR2 YFSETQ. DNA for the CDR3: TGCGCCAGCAGCTTGGGTTTCAGCAATGAGCAGTTCTTC. Translated, it gives CASSLGFSNEQFF.

V usage is TRBV28 and J usage is TRBJ2-2; the match to TRBD1 covers 8 bases. The trim removed 1 base at V and 5 bases at J, leaving 9 bases unmatched. In germline, CDR1 is MDHEN, CDR2 SYDVKM. CDR3 length: 17 residues. CDR3 coding DNA: TGTGCCAGCAGTTTATTGGCAGGGGGCCAAGGGACCGGGGAGCTGTTTTTT. Translated, it gives CASSLLAGGQGTGELFF.

This clone was recorded only once. The gene calls are TRBV5-1 and TRBJ2-2; 9 nucleotides match TRBD1. This CDR3 region has 15 residues. V dropped 9 bases and J dropped 3; count of bases not matched to a gene: 9. The V gene's germline CDR1 is SGHRS and CDR2 YFSETQ. For the CDR3, the DNA is TGCGCCACGCACCGGGACAGGGTTGACACCGGGGAGCTGTTTTTT. This translates into CATHRDRVDTGELFF.

CDR3 coding DNA: TGTGCCAGCAGCAAAGCGGGGTCGGACAACGAGGATCAGCCCCAGCATTTT. This gives the protein CASSKAGSDNEDQPQHF. The rearrangement links TRBV21-1 to TRBJ1-5; the table's D call, TRBD1, has no DNA check behind it. TRBV21-1 is a pseudogene segment. The CDR3 is 17 residues long.

There are many counts of this clone. V is TRBV7-2 and J is TRBJ2-2; 9 bases line up with TRBD1. The CDR3 runs to 15 residues. V gave up 6 bases and J gave up 5 bases; unmatched junction bases: 7. From germline, CDR1 is SGHTA and CDR2 FQGNSA. CDR3 sequence reads: CASRSGTGRTGELFF. The CDR3 DNA reads TGTGCCAGCAGGTCCGGGACAGGGCGGACCGGGGAGCTGTTTTTT. Supplemented by reference TRBV7-2 and TRBJ2-2, the full variable domain reads GAGVSQSPSNKVTEKGKDVELRCDPISGHTALYWYRQSLGQGLEFLIYFQGNSAPDKSGLPSDRFSAERTGGSVSTLTIQRTQQEDSAVYLCASRSGTGRTGELFFGEGSRLTVL.

V is TRBV28 and J is TRBJ2-3; the D is unclear. CDR1 is MDHEN and CDR2 is SYDVKM in the germline V gene. V was trimmed by 7 bases and J by 6 bases, leaving 17 bases between them. There are 14 residues in the CDR3. The CDR3 reads CASKSAATVDTQYF. The CDR3 bases are TGTGCCAGCAAGAGCGCCGCCACGGTGGATACGCAGTATTTT.

The rearrangement uses TRBV6-5 and TRBJ1-6; 7 bases fit TRBD1. Germline V gene sequence: CDR1 MNHEY, CDR2 SVGAGI. V lost 5 bases, J lost 5 bases, and 6 bases stayed unmatched. The CDR3 covers 15 residues. CDR3 coding DNA: TGTGCCAGCAGTACCCCAGGGACAGATAATTCACCCCTCCACTTT. Translating it yields CASSTPGTDNSPLHF.

The rearrangement uses TRBV28 and TRBJ2-1, with a weak D call TRBD2 (5 bases). CDR1 is MDHEN and CDR2 is SYDVKM in the germline V gene. V lost 7 bases to trimming and J lost 5 bases, with 15 bases between them. The CDR3 spans 14 residues. The CDR3 DNA follows: TGTGCCAGCACCAAGGAGGTCAAACACAATGAGCAGTTCTTC. This sequence encodes CASTKEVKHNEQFF.

This chain uses TRBV27 with TRBJ1-2; 12 nucleotides match TRBD1. Germline-derived CDR1 and CDR2 are MNHEY and SMNVEV (reference sequence). Germline trimming cut 3 bases from V and 6 bases from J; bases unmatched to any gene: 11. The CDR3 totals 17 residues. CDR3 protein: CASSFSVWGTGGDGYTF. The DNA for the CDR3 is TGTGCCAGCAGTTTCAGCGTTTGGGGGACAGGGGGCGATGGCTACACCTTC.

The chain couples TRBV19 to TRBJ1-4; no reliable D call. Deletions cut 3 bases from V and 4 bases from J, with 15 bases between. The CDR3 sequence is 16 residues long. Germline-derived CDR1 and CDR2 are LNHDA and SQIVND (reference sequence). CDR3 loop: CASSILFDKFNEKLFF. CDR3 nucleotide sequence: TGTGCCAGTAGTATCCTCTTCGACAAATTTAATGAAAAACTGTTTTTT.

V is TRBV6-5 and J is TRBJ1-6, with a weak D call TRBD1 (6 bases). The length of the CDR3 is 14 residues. Germline CDR1 is MNHEY and CDR2 is SVGAGI. Between the trimmed V and J ends, which lost 6 bases and 7 bases, there was a span of 13 bases. CDR3 nucleotides: TGTGCCAGCAGACAGGGAACGGAAAATTCACCCCTCCACTTT. Its translation: CASRQGTENSPLHF.

This sequence joins TRBV19 and TRBJ2-1; a weak D match, TRBD2 (5 bases). This CDR3 is built from 15 residues. V shed 5 bases and J shed 8 bases, with 19 bases lying between them. The V gene's germline CDR1 is LNHDA and CDR2 SQIVND (reference sequence). CDR3 loop: CASSLETGLGDEQFF. CDR3 DNA sequence: TGTGCCAGTAGTCTCGAAACTGGACTTGGGGATGAGCAGTTCTTC.

The chain is built from TRBV28 and TRBJ2-7, with a weak D call TRBD2 (6 bases). The CDR3 extends over 16 amino acids. CDR1 MDHEN and CDR2 SYDVKM come from the germline V gene. V lost 4 bases, J lost 4 bases, and 20 bases lay in between. In DNA, the CDR3 is TGTGCCAGCAGTTCACCGACTAGTAGCCCCCTTTACGAGCAGTACTTC. Residues: CASSSPTSSPLYEQYF. The full variable domain, rest sourced from reference TRBV28 and TRBJ2-7, is DVKVTQSSRYLVKRTGEKVFLECVQDMDHENMFWYRQDPGLGLRLIYFSYDVKMKEKGDIPEGYSVSREKKERFSLILESASTNQTSMYLCASSSPTSSPLYEQYFGPGTRLTVT.

CDR3 DNA: TGCAGCGTTGCCTTCGGGGGACAAGAGACCCAGTACTTC. This encodes CSVAFGGQETQYF. The rearrangement joins TRBV29-1 to TRBJ2-5; weak D call: TRBD2 (6 bases). Per the germline V gene, CDR1 is SQVTM and CDR2 is ANQGSEA. The ends were cut back, 4 bases at V and 2 bases at J, with 11 bases in the middle. This CDR3 is built from 13 residues.

The CDR3 DNA is TGTGCCAGCAGCTTAGGGACAGGAACAAATGAAAAACTGTTTTTT. Amino acids: CASSLGTGTNEKLFF. J is TRBJ1-4 and V is TRBV7-9; 7 bases agree with TRBD1. V was clipped by 1 base and J by 5 bases; unmatched bases: 4. CDR3 size: 15 residues. Germline V lookup: CDR1 SEHNR, CDR2 FQNEAQ (reference sequence). The full variable domain, completed using reference TRBV7-9 and TRBJ1-4, is DTGVSQNPRHKITKRGQNVTFRCDPISEHNRLYWYRQTLGQGPEFLTYFQNEAQLEKSRLLSDRFSAERPKGSFSTLEIQRTEQGDSAMYLCASSLGTGTNEKLFFGSGTQLSVL.

The rearrangement joins TRBV11-3 to TRBJ2-1; a possible D gene is TRBD2 (6 bases). The CDR3 runs 13 residues. V shed 5 bases and J shed 10 bases, with 15 bases lying between them. In germline, CDR1 is SGHNT, CDR2 YENEEA. CDR3 protein: CASSPEGIGEQFF. The CDR3 DNA sequence: TGTGCCAGCAGCCCGGAGGGAATCGGAGAGCAGTTCTTC.

The chain recombines TRBV5-1 with TRBJ2-3; D may be TRBD2 (5 bases). In germline, CDR1 is SGHRS, CDR2 YFSETQ. V lost 5 bases to trimming and J lost 0 bases, with 7 bases between them. This CDR3 is 13 amino acids long. DNA of the CDR3: TGCGCCAGCAGGTCGGGGAGCACAGATACGCAGTATTTT. It specifies CASRSGSTDTQYF.

This clone was seen many times. This chain joins TRBV5-1 and TRBJ2-7; D is possibly TRBD1 (5 bases). V dropped 0 bases and J dropped 6 bases, with 16 bases sitting between them. The CDR3 has 15 amino acids. Germline V CDR1 and CDR2: SGHRS, YFSETQ. CDR3 nucleotide sequence: TGCGCCAGCAGCTTGGTTACAGGTAAACGAACCGAGCAGTACTTC. Its protein product is CASSLVTGKRTEQYF.